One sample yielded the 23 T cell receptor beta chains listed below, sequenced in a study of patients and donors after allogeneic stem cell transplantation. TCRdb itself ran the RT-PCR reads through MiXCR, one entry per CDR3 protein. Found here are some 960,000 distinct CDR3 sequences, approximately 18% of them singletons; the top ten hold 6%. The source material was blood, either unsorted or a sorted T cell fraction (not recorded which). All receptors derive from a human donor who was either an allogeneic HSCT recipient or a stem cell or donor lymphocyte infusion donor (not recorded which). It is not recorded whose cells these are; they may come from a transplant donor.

CDR3 DNA sequence: TGCGCCAGCAGCCACTATCAAGATGCAGATACGCAGTATTTT. Translation gives CASSHYQDADTQYF. This rearrangement joins TRBV5-1 to TRBJ2-3, with no clear D. V was shortened by 4 bases and J by 4 bases, with 13 bases between the two germline ends. The CDR3 spans 14 residues. Germline-derived CDR1 and CDR2 are SGHRS and YFSETQ.

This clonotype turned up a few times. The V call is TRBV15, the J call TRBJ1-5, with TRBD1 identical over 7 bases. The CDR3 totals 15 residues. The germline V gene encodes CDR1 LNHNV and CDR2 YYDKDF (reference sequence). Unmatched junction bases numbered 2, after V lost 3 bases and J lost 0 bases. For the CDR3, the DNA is TGTGCCACCAGCAGGACAGGGCTTAGCAATCAGCCCCAGCATTTT. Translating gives CATSRTGLSNQPQHF.

CDR3 in DNA: TGCAGCGGCCACTTCCGGGACAGGGAAGGGGATTTCTTT. Protein product: CSGHFRDREGDFF. J is TRBJ1-1 and V is TRBV29-1; 9 bases match TRBD1. Germline CDR1 and CDR2: SQVTM and ANQGSEA. The trim removed 7 bases at V and 13 bases at J, leaving 16 bases unmatched. The length of the CDR3 is 13 residues.

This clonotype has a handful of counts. In DNA form, the CDR3 reads TGCAGTGCCGGGGACAGGGGGCATGGTCAGCCCCAGCATTTT. Protein product: CSAGDRGHGQPQHF. The chain uses TRBV20-1 and TRBJ1-5, with TRBD1 matching 12 bases. Germline V gives CDR1 DFQATT, CDR2 SNEGSKA (reference sequence). The J segment lost 6 bases and the V segment lost 6 bases, leaving 6 bases of the junction unmatched. The CDR3 has 14 residues.

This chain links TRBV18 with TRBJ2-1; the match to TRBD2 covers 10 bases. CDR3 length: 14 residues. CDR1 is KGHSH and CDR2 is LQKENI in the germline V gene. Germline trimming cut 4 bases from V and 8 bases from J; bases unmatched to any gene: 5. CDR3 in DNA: TGTGCCAGCTCACTTAGCGGGAGGCGATATGAGCAGTTCTTC. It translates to CASSLSGRRYEQFF.

The CDR3 is CASSLVLAGVMDTQYF. The CDR3 bases are TGCGCCAGCAGCTTGGTACTAGCGGGGGTTATGGATACGCAGTATTTT. The rearrangement links TRBV5-1 to TRBJ2-3; TRBD2 aligns across 11 bases. Germline CDR1 reads SGHRS; CDR2 reads YFSETQ. This CDR3 comprises 16 residues. V lost 0 bases, J lost 6 bases, and 6 bases stayed unmatched.

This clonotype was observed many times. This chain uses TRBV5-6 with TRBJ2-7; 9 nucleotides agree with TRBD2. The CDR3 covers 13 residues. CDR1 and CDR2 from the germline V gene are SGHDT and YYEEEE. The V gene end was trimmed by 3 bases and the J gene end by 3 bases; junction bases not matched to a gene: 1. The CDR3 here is CASSSTSGYEQYF. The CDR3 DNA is TGTGCCAGCAGCTCGACTAGCGGCTACGAGCAGTACTTC.

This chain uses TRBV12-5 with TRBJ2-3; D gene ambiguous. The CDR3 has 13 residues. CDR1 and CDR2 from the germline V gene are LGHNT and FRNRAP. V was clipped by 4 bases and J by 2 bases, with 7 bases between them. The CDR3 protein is CASGWQITDTQYF. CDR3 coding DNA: TGTGCTAGTGGTTGGCAGATCACAGATACGCAGTATTTT. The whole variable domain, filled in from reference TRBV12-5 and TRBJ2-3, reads DARVTQTPRHKVTEMGQEVTMRCQPILGHNTVFWYRQTMMQGLELLAYFRNRAPLDDSGMPKDRFSAEMPDATLATLKIQPSEPRDSAVYFCASGWQITDTQYFGPGTRLTVL.

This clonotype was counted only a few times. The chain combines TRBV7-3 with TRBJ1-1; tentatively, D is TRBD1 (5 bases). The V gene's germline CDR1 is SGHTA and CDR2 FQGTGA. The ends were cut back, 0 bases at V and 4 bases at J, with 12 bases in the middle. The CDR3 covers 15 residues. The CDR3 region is CASSLTDIGATEAFF. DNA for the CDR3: TGTGCCAGCAGCTTAACGGATATAGGGGCCACTGAAGCTTTCTTT.

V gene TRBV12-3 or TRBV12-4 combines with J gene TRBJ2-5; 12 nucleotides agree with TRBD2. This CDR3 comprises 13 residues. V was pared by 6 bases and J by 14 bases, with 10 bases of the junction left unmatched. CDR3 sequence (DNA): TGTGCCAGCAGAGACGACGCGACTAGCGGGGGTTACTTC. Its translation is CASRDDATSGGYF.

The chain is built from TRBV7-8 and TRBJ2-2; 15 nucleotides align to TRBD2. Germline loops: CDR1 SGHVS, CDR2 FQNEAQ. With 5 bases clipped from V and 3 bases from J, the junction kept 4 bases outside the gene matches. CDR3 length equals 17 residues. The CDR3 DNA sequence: TGTGCCAGCAGCCTAGGGACTAGCGGGGGGTACACCGGGGAGCTGTTTTTT. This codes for CASSLGTSGGYTGELFF.

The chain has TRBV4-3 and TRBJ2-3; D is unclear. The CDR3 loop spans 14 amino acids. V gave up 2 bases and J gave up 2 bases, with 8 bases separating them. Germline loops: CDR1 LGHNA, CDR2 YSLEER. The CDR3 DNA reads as TGCGCCAGCAGCCAAAGACTTCCCACAGATACGCAGTATTTT. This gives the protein CASSQRLPTDTQYF.

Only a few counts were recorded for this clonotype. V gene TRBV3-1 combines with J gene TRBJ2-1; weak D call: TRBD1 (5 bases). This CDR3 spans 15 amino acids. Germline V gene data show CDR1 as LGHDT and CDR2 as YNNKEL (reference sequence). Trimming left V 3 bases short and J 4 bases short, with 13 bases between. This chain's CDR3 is CASSHPRGPYNEQFF. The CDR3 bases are TGTGCCAGCAGCCACCCAAGGGGCCCTTACAATGAGCAGTTCTTC.

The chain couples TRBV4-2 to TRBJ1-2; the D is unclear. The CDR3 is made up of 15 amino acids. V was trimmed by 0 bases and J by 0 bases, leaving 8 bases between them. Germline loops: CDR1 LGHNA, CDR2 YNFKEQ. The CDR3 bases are TGTGCCAGCAGCCAAGACTTATTAACTAACTATGGCTACACCTTC. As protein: CASSQDLLTNYGYTF.

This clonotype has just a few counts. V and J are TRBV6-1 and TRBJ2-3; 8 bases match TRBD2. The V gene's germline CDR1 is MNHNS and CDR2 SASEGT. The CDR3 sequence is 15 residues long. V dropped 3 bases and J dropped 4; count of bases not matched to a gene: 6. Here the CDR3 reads CASSDGLAGADTQYF. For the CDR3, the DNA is TGTGCCAGCAGTGACGGACTAGCTGGGGCAGATACGCAGTATTTT.

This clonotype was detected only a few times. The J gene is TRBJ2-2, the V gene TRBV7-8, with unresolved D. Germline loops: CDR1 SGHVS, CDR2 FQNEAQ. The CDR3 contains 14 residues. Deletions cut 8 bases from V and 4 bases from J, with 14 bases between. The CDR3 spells CASAATIGTGELFF. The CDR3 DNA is TGTGCCAGCGCGGCCACTATCGGCACCGGGGAGCTGTTTTTT.

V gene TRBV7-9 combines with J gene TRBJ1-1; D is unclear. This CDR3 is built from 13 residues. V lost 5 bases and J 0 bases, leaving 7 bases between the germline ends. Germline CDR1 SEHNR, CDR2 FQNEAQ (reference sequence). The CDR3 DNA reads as TGTGCCAGCAGCATTCAGCTGAACACTGAAGCTTTCTTT. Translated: CASSIQLNTEAFF.

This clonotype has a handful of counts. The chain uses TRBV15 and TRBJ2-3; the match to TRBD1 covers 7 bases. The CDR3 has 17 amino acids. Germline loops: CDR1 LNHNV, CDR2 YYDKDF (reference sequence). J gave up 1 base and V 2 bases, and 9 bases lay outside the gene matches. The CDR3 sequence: CATSRLRQGEGTDTQYF. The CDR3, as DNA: TGTGCCACCAGCAGACTGCGCCAGGGGGAAGGCACAGATACGCAGTATTTT.

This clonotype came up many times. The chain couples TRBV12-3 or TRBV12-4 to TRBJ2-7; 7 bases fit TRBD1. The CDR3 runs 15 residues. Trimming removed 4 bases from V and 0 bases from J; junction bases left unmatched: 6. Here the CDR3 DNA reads TGTGCCAGCAGTTCCCCAAACAGGGGCTCCTACGAGCAGTACTTC. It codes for CASSSPNRGSYEQYF.

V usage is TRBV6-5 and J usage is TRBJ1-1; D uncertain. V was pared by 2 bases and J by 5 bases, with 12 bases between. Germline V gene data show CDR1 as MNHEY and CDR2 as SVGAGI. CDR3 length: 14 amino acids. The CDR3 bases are TGTGCCAGCAGTTACACCGCCAAAAGAACTGAAGCTTTCTTT. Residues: CASSYTAKRTEAFF.

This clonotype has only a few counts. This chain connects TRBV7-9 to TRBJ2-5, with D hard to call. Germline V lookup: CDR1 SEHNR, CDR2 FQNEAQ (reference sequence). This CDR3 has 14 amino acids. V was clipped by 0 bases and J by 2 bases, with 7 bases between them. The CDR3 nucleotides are TGTGCCAGCAGCTTAGCTGGTCGGCAAGAGACCCAGTACTTC. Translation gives CASSLAGRQETQYF.

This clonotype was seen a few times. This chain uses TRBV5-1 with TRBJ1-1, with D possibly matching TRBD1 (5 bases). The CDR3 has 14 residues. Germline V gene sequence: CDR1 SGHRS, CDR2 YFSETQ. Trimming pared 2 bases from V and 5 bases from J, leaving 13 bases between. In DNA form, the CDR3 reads TGCGCCAGCAGCTTTGGCAGGGAGGGGACTGAAGCTTTCTTT. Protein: CASSFGREGTEAFF.

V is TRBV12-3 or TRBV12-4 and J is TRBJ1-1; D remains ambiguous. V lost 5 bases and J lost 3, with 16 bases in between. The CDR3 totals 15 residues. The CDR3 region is CASSIMMRRHTEAFF. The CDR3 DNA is TGTGCCAGCAGTATCATGATGCGACGACACACTGAAGCTTTCTTT.